Listed here are 28 T cell receptor beta chains from one sample, sequenced in a study of blood T cell repertoires in COVID-19. The assay was immunoSEQ multiplex PCR, and TCRdb's table has in-frame clones only and misses some. The sample has about 99,000 clones, approximately 80% seen once; the top ten hold about 4.8%. Sequencing was carried out using peripheral blood. These receptors all come from a man between 60 and 75 years old with acute or convalescent COVID-19.

V usage is TRBV5-1 and J usage is TRBJ2-5, with D maybe TRBD1 (6 bases). The CDR3 is 14 residues long. Looked up from germline, CDR1 is SGHRS and CDR2 is YFSETQ. V was clipped by 2 bases and J by 1 base, with 9 bases between them. The CDR3: CASSFLDSQETQYF. DNA of the CDR3: TGCGCCAGCAGCTTTCTGGACAGCCAAGAGACCCAGTACTTC. Using reference TRBV5-1 and TRBJ2-5 for the parts outside the CDR3, the full variable domain is KAGVTQTPRYLIKTRGQQVTLSCSPISGHRSVSWYQQTPGQGLQFLFEYFSETQRNKGNFPGRFSGRQFSNSRSEMNVSTLELGDSALYLCASSFLDSQETQYFGPGTRLLVL.

The chain is built from TRBV27 and TRBJ2-5; TRBD2 matches at 8 bases. V gave up 3 bases and J gave up 5 bases; unmatched junction bases: 5. This CDR3 spans 14 amino acids. Germline assignment: CDR1 MNHEY and CDR2 SMNVEV (reference sequence). The CDR3 region has the DNA TGTGCCAGCAGTTTCCGGGGGGGGTGGGAGACCCAGTACTTC. It specifies CASSFRGGWETQYF.

The genes are TRBV10-3 and TRBJ1-6; D is perhaps TRBD1 (6 bases). V was pared by 0 bases and J by 7 bases, with 13 bases between. The CDR3 has 16 residues. CDR1 and CDR2 from the germline V gene are ENHRY and SYGVKD. DNA for the CDR3: TGTGCCATCAGTGAGTCGAGTCAGGGGTACAATTCACCCCTCCACTTT. Its translation is CAISESSQGYNSPLHF.

The gene calls are TRBV27 and TRBJ2-6; D is ambiguous. Deletions cut 4 bases from V and 0 bases from J, with 7 bases between. CDR1 MNHEY and CDR2 SMNVEV come from the germline V gene (reference sequence). The CDR3 extends over 15 amino acids. The CDR3 protein is CASSSVSSGANVLTF. In DNA form, the CDR3 reads TGTGCCAGCAGTTCAGTAAGCTCTGGGGCCAACGTCCTGACTTTC.

The genes are TRBV20-1 and TRBJ2-7, with 7 bases lining up with TRBD2. Germline CDR1 and CDR2: DFQATT and SNEGSKA (reference sequence). CDR3 length: 14 residues. V shed 3 bases, J shed 3 bases, and the junction held 8 bases outside the gene matches. The CDR3 spells CSASLREDVYEQYF. DNA of the CDR3: TGCAGTGCTAGTCTCCGGGAGGACGTCTACGAGCAGTACTTC.

V gene TRBV5-4 combines with J gene TRBJ2-3; 8 bases fit TRBD1. Germline V gene data show CDR1 as SGHNT and CDR2 as YYREEE (reference sequence). V dropped 5 bases and J dropped 8; count of bases not matched to a gene: 4. The length of the CDR3 is 12 residues. CDR3 in amino acids: CASSKGQGTQYF. CDR3 in DNA: TGTGCCAGCAGTAAAGGACAGGGTACGCAGTATTTT.

This chain uses TRBV7-3 with TRBJ2-5; D is possibly TRBD1 (5 bases). Trimming removed 2 bases at V and 4 bases at J, with 8 bases between. Germline V gene lookup returns CDR1 SGHTA and CDR2 FQGTGA. CDR3 length: 13 amino acids. The CDR3 nucleotides read TGTGCCAGCAGCTTAGGGGCCTCAGAGACCCAGTACTTC. Its translation is CASSLGASETQYF.

The chain uses TRBV6-5 and TRBJ2-3, with TRBD2 as a possible D gene (5 bases). Germline values: CDR1 MNHEY, CDR2 SVGAGI. This CDR3 comprises 13 residues. Trimming removed 2 bases from V and 3 bases from J, with 6 bases in between. CDR3 in DNA: TGTGCCAGCAGTTACCGGGGTACAGATACGCAGTATTTT. Encoded protein: CASSYRGTDTQYF.

The chain links TRBV7-2 to TRBJ1-2; possibly TRBD1 for D (5 bases). The CDR3 runs 15 residues. Looked up from germline, CDR1 is SGHTA and CDR2 is FQGNSA. Trimming cost V 3 bases and J 4 bases, with 15 bases left between them. The CDR3 nucleotides read TGTGCCAGCAGCTTCGACAGATCCTTTTTCTATGGCTACACCTTC. Its translation: CASSFDRSFFYGYTF.

This chain connects TRBV7-8 to TRBJ2-2; 7 bases agree with TRBD1. The CDR3 extends over 15 amino acids. With V trimmed by 2 bases and J by 5 bases, 5 bases remained unmatched. The germline gives CDR1 SGHVS, CDR2 FQNEAQ. The CDR3 nucleotides read TGTGCCAGCAGCTTACAGGGGGTGGTGACCGGGGAGCTGTTTTTT. This gives the protein CASSLQGVVTGELFF.

The chain links TRBV11-2 to TRBJ2-5; TRBD2 aligns across 7 bases. The CDR3 covers 16 residues. J gave up 3 bases and V 2 bases, and 9 bases lay outside the gene matches. Germline assignment: CDR1 SGHAT and CDR2 FQNNGV. The CDR3 loop reads CASSLLPPSGKETQYF. CDR3 nucleotides: TGTGCCAGCAGCTTACTACCCCCTAGCGGCAAAGAGACCCAGTACTTC.

This clone was seen a single time. This chain connects TRBV30 to TRBJ1-1; D is ambiguous. Trimming removed 0 bases at V and 5 bases at J, with 10 bases between. CDR3 size: 13 residues. CDR1 is GTSNPN, CDR2 SVGIG, per germline (reference sequence). The CDR3 nucleotides read TGTGCCTGGAGTGTACACGGGTGGACTGAAGCTTTCTTT. Translating it yields CAWSVHGWTEAFF.

The chain links TRBV9 to TRBJ1-6; tentative D call: TRBD1 (6 bases). From germline, CDR1 is SGDLS and CDR2 YYNGEE. Trimming took 4 bases from V and 4 from J, leaving 9 bases between them. This CDR3 has 14 residues. CDR3 amino acids: CASSTQGYNSPLHF. The CDR3 DNA reads TGTGCCAGCAGCACACAGGGTTATAATTCACCCCTCCACTTT.

The V call is TRBV5-1, the J call TRBJ2-7; D possibly corresponds to TRBD2 (6 bases). CDR1 is SGHRS, CDR2 YFSETQ, per germline. The germline V and J ends were trimmed by 4 bases and 9 bases, with 20 bases remaining between them. There are 14 residues in the CDR3. The CDR3: CASSLEPQAGGQYF. CDR3 DNA: TGCGCCAGCAGCCTAGAACCACAGGCCGGGGGGCAGTACTTC.

This rearrangement joins TRBV19 to TRBJ2-1, with a tentative D call TRBD1 (5 bases). Germline CDR1 is LNHDA and CDR2 is SQIVND (reference sequence). This CDR3 region has 15 residues. Between the trimmed V and J ends, which lost 4 bases and 5 bases, there was a span of 15 bases. The CDR3 DNA reads TGTGCCAGTAGTAGCAGACAGAGAGTAAACAATGAGCAGTTCTTC. Translation gives CASSSRQRVNNEQFF.

This clone appeared once. The rearrangement links TRBV11-3 to TRBJ2-7; D uncertain. CDR1 is SGHNT, CDR2 YENEEA, per germline. V was clipped by 5 bases and J by 5 bases, with 13 bases between them. There are 13 residues in the CDR3. CDR3 sequence: CASSRGTANEQYF. DNA for the CDR3: TGTGCCAGCAGCCGCGGAACGGCCAACGAGCAGTACTTC. Together with reference TRBV11-3 and TRBJ2-7, the CDR3 gives the full variable domain: EAGVVQSPRYKIIEKKQPVAFWCNPISGHNTLYWYLQNLGQGPELLIRYENEEAVDDSQLPKDRFSAERLKGVDSTLKIQPAELGDSAVYLCASSRGTANEQYFGPGTRLTVT.

V is TRBV19 and J is TRBJ2-1; 16 bases align to TRBD2. With V trimmed by 3 bases and J by 8 bases, 16 bases remained unmatched. The CDR3 covers 20 residues. In germline, CDR1 is LNHDA, CDR2 SQIVND (reference sequence). CDR3 protein: CASSIHPGTSGRAGGDEQFF. The DNA of the CDR3 is TGTGCCAGTAGTATCCATCCTGGGACTAGCGGGAGGGCCGGGGGGGATGAGCAGTTCTTC.

The chain combines TRBV7-3 with TRBJ2-5; 11 bases align to TRBD2. The ends lost 5 bases at V and 5 bases at J; junction bases unmatched: 10. The CDR3 extends over 16 amino acids. Germline V gene data show CDR1 as SGHTA and CDR2 as FQGTGA. In DNA, the CDR3 is TGTGCCAGCAGCAGAACCGGGACTAGCGGAGTGGAGACCCAGTACTTC. It yields the protein CASSRTGTSGVETQYF.

This sequence joins TRBV18 and TRBJ2-7, with 9 positions matching TRBD1. J was trimmed by 4 bases and V by 5 bases; bases with no gene match: 9. This CDR3 has 15 residues. Germline CDR1 is KGHSH and CDR2 is LQKENI. Written as DNA, the CDR3 is TGTGCCAGCTCAGTAACCGGGACAGGGAATTACGAGCAGTACTTC. Its protein is CASSVTGTGNYEQYF.

This clone was found once. This chain connects TRBV5-6 to TRBJ2-4, with 8 nucleotides matching TRBD1. The CDR3 has 17 residues. In germline, CDR1 is SGHDT, CDR2 YYEEEE. Losses at the gene ends were 2 bases for V and 7 bases for J; bases not matched to a gene: 14. The CDR3 nucleotides read TGTGCCAGCAGCTTCGGTACCCAGGGGGCAAAGAGGAACATTCAGTACTTC. Encoded protein: CASSFGTQGAKRNIQYF.

In its sample, this clone was seen once. The V call is TRBV3-1 (or the pseudogene TRBV3-2), the J call TRBJ1-5, with D possibly being TRBD1 (5 bases). From germline, CDR1 is LGHDT and CDR2 YNNKEL (reference sequence). CDR3 length: 17 amino acids. Trimming removed 4 bases from V and 6 bases from J, with 22 bases in between. CDR3 sequence (DNA): TGTGCCAGCAGCCCAGATATGGCAGGGCAGGTCGCTCAGCCCCAGCATTTT. This encodes CASSPDMAGQVAQPQHF.

This rearrangement joins TRBV4-1 to TRBJ2-2, with D possibly TRBD2 on 7 matching bases. The germline V and J ends were trimmed by 2 bases and 1 base, with 20 bases remaining between them. The CDR3 is 19 amino acids. CDR1 and CDR2 (germline): MGHRA, YSYEKL. Written as DNA, the CDR3 is TGCGCCAGCAGCCAATTAGGAACTGGGGGGGCCAAGAACACCGGGGAGCTGTTTTTT. It encodes CASSQLGTGGAKNTGELFF.

The V call is TRBV28, the J call TRBJ2-1; 16 bases are a match to TRBD2. The V and J ends lost 2 bases and 0 bases, in that order; junction bases with no gene match: 4. Per germline, CDR1 MDHEN and CDR2 SYDVKM. This CDR3 is built from 19 residues. This CDR3 reads CASSLGGLAGGSSYNEQFF. The DNA of the CDR3 is TGTGCCAGCAGTTTAGGGGGACTAGCGGGAGGGAGCTCCTACAATGAGCAGTTCTTC.

The chain's CDR3 is CASSLLGLAGGQETQYF. Written as DNA, the CDR3 is TGTGCCAGCAGTTTATTGGGGCTAGCGGGGGGACAAGAGACCCAGTACTTC. The chain couples TRBV27 to TRBJ2-5; 11 bases map to TRBD2. This CDR3 is built from 17 residues. V gave up 1 base and J gave up 2 bases; unmatched junction bases: 6. Germline assignment: CDR1 MNHEY and CDR2 SMNVEV (reference sequence).

This chain uses TRBV30 with TRBJ2-5, with TRBD2 matching 9 bases. Trimming took 4 bases from V and 1 from J; bases not matched to a gene: 4. CDR3 length: 14 amino acids. CDR1 and CDR2 (germline): GTSNPN, SVGIG (reference sequence). The CDR3 coding sequence is TGTGCCTGGACCAGCGGGGGGTTCCAAGAGACCCAGTACTTC. Translated, it gives CAWTSGGFQETQYF.

This chain links TRBV7-2 with TRBJ1-5; 8 bases fit TRBD1. From germline, CDR1 is SGHTA and CDR2 FQGNSA. Trimming cost V 5 bases and J 7 bases; bases outside gene matches: 10. CDR3 length: 15 amino acids. The CDR3: CASSLRTGPLQPQHF. The CDR3 bases are TGTGCCAGCAGCCTCCGGACAGGGCCACTGCAGCCCCAGCATTTT.

The V and J genes are TRBV7-3 and TRBJ2-1; possibly TRBD1 for D (6 bases). The V gene lost 5 bases and the J gene lost 6 bases, with 17 bases spanning the gap. Germline CDR1 and CDR2: SGHTA and FQGTGA. CDR3 length: 15 residues. This chain's CDR3 is CASSPQGRPGNEQFF. The CDR3 nucleotides are TGTGCCAGCAGCCCGCAGGGGAGACCTGGCAATGAGCAGTTCTTC. Using reference TRBV7-3 and TRBJ2-1 for the parts outside the CDR3, the full variable domain is GAGVSQTPSNKVTEKGKYVELRCDPISGHTALYWYRQSLGQGPEFLIYFQGTGAADDSGLPNDRFFAVRPEGSVSTLKIQRTERGDSAVYLCASSPQGRPGNEQFFGPGTRLTVL.

The count of this clone is one. The V call is TRBV19, the J call TRBJ1-4; no definite D call. Deletions cut 5 bases from V and 15 bases from J, with 22 bases between. The CDR3 is 14 amino acids. Germline V lookup: CDR1 LNHDA, CDR2 SQIVND (reference sequence). In DNA form, the CDR3 reads TGTGCCAGTAGTCCCACTCACCAGGTACGAGAATTGTTTTTT. Protein sequence: CASSPTHQVRELFF.